This T cell receptor beta chain emerged from a study of blood T cell repertoires in COVID-19. Looking at the study overall: PBMCs, B-cell-depleted T cells, or T cells were the source of the cDNA or gDNA that made up the material.

Sequencing used immunoSEQ multiplex PCR; TCRdb keeps in-frame clones, though not all of them. Of some 100,000 clones listed, around nine tenths are singletons. CDR1 and CDR2 (germline): KGHSH, LQKENI. V lost 6 bases to trimming and J lost 4 bases, with 13 bases between them. The CDR3 has 13 amino acids. This chain connects TRBV18 to TRBJ2-7, with D perhaps matching TRBD2 (7 bases). Sequenced sample: peripheral blood. The clonotype originates from a woman of 80 years or more with active COVID-19. Written as DNA, the CDR3 is TGTGCCAGCTCTCAACAGGGAGGGTACGAGCAGTACTTC. Its protein product is CASSQQGGYEQYF.